This T cell receptor (beta chain) was sequenced during a study of T cell changes during pregnancy in multiple sclerosis. Measured with immunoSEQ multiplex PCR; TCRdb has only the in-frame clones, and not every one. This table holds 130,000 or so clones, about 96% found once. Germline CDR1 reads MNHNS; CDR2 reads SASEGT. This CDR3 spans 13 amino acids. Trimming removed 7 bases from V and 7 bases from J, with 17 bases in between. Material: peripheral blood, obtained after pregnancy. V usage is TRBV6-1 and J usage is TRBJ2-7; D possibly corresponds to TRBD1 (6 bases). This TCR was recovered from a female donor with multiple sclerosis, enrolled in a pregnancy study. The chain's CDR3 is CASTGGGFFEQYF. The CDR3 bases are TGTGCCAGCACTGGGGGCGGGTTCTTTGAGCAGTACTTC.